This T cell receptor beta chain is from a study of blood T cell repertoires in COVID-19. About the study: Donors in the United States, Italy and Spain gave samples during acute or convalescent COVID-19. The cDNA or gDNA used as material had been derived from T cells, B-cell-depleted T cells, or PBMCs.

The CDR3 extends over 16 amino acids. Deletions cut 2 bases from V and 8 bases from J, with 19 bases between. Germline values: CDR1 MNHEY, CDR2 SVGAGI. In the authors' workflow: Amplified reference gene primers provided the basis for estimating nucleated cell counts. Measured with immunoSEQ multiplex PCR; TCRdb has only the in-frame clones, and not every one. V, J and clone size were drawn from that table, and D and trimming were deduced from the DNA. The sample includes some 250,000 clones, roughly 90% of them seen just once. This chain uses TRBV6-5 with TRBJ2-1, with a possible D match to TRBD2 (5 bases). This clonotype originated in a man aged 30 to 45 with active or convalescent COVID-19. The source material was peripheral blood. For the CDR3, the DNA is TGTGCCAGCAGTTACGATGTGACCGCCGCGGGCTATGAGCAGTTCTTC. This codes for CASSYDVTAAGYEQFF.